This TCR beta chain was captured by sequencing in a study of blood T cell repertoires in COVID-19. Enrollees, about 18 to 90 years old, lived in 25 or so US areas. The CDR3 totals 16 residues. V gave up 6 bases and J gave up 5 bases, with 19 bases separating them. The germline V gene encodes CDR1 SGHTA and CDR2 FQGNSA. Study processing details: Using reference gene primer amplification, nucleated cell counts were estimated. The assay was immunoSEQ multiplex PCR, and TCRdb's table has in-frame clones only and misses some. V and J calls and clone size are as listed in that table; D and trimming were resolved from the DNA. Of more than 200,000 clones listed, 87% are singletons.

The sequenced sample was PBMCs or T cells enriched from blood (not recorded which). The TCR sequence derives from a woman aged 30 to 39 with acute COVID-19. V gene TRBV7-2 combines with J gene TRBJ1-4; the D gene is possibly TRBD1 (6 bases). The CDR3 bases are TGTGCCAGCAGTCCCAGGTTCAGGGGAAGAAATGAAAAACTGTTTTTT. As protein: CASSPRFRGRNEKLFF.